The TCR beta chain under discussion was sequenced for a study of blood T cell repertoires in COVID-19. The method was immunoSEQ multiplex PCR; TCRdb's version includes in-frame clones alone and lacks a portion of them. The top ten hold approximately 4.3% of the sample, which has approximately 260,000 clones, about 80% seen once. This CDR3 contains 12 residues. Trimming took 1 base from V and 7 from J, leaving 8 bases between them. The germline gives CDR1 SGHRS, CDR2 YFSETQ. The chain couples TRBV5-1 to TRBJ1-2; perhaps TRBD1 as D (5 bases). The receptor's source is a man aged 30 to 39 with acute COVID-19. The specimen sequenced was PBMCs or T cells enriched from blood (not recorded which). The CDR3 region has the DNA TGCGCCAGCAGCTTGAGTAGGGGTGGCTACACCTTC. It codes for CASSLSRGGYTF.